Following are 23 T cell receptor beta chains from one sample sequenced in a study of CD8 T cells in ankylosing spondylitis. Study outcomes and limitations: Ankylosing spondylitis blood seemed to carry a telltale TCR beta motif made of several highly homologous variants.

No cognate antigen is known for these TCRs. TCRdb processed the 5' RACE reads anew with MiXCR; each CDR3 protein has one entry. In the table there are around 140,000 distinct CDR3 sequences, 17% of which are singletons. Sequencing used blood, either unsorted or a sorted T cell fraction (not recorded which). The receptors come from a male donor with ankylosing spondylitis.

This clonotype has only a few counts. The genes are TRBV7-9 and TRBJ2-7; D may correspond to TRBD1 or TRBD2 (5 bases each). Germline CDR1 reads SEHNR; CDR2 reads FQNEAQ (reference sequence). V was cut by 3 bases and J by 2 bases, with 11 bases left in between. The CDR3 is 14 residues long. The CDR3 loop reads CASSLTGPTYEQYF. The CDR3 DNA reads TGTGCCAGCAGCTTGACGGGACCTACCTACGAGCAGTACTTC.

CDR3 protein: CASSPQAGGSPYNEQFF. As DNA, the CDR3 is TGTGCCAGCAGTCCACAAGCGGGAGGGTCCCCCTACAATGAGCAGTTCTTC. This chain joins TRBV27 and TRBJ2-1; 10 bases align to TRBD2. The junction had 9 bases not matched to a gene; V was cut back by 5 bases and J by 2 bases. CDR1 and CDR2 (germline): MNHEY, SMNVEV (reference sequence). The CDR3 has 17 amino acids.

The chain links TRBV19 to TRBJ1-1, with D tentatively TRBD1 (5 bases). The germline V and J ends were trimmed by 5 bases and 4 bases, with 11 bases remaining between them. Per germline, CDR1 LNHDA and CDR2 SQIVND (reference sequence). The CDR3 spans 13 residues. This CDR3 reads CASSWGAGTEAFF. Written as DNA, the CDR3 is TGTGCCAGTAGTTGGGGCGCGGGCACTGAAGCTTTCTTT.

J is TRBJ2-7 and V is TRBV27; D gene uncertain. The germline CDR1 and CDR2 sequences are MNHEY and SMNVEV (reference sequence). Between the trimmed V and J ends, which lost 10 bases and 0 bases, there was a span of 7 bases. The CDR3 spans 11 residues. CDR3 bases: TGTGCCACCTATTCCTCCTACGAGCAGTACTTC. Translating gives CATYSSYEQYF.

The gene calls are TRBV5-6 and TRBJ2-7; TRBD2 matches 8 bases. From germline, CDR1 is SGHDT and CDR2 YYEEEE. This CDR3 is built from 15 residues. The V segment lost 1 base and the J segment 2 bases; nucleotides outside the gene matches: 5. CDR3 coding DNA: TGTGCCAGCAGCTTGTTTCCCGGGGGGGCCTACGAGCAGTACTTC. The encoded protein is CASSLFPGGAYEQYF.

The CDR3 here is CASSQTSGKGTQYF. The CDR3 nucleotides are TGTGCCAGCAGCCAGACTAGCGGGAAAGGGACGCAGTATTTT. The chain recombines TRBV6-1 with TRBJ2-3; 11 positions match TRBD2. The CDR3 length is 14 residues. Germline V gene lookup returns CDR1 MNHNS and CDR2 SASEGT. J gave up 9 bases and V 6 bases, and 8 bases lay outside the gene matches.

V is TRBV15 and J is TRBJ2-1, with 11 bases matching TRBD2. The V and J ends lost 1 base and 4 bases, in that order; junction bases with no gene match: 3. Germline assignment: CDR1 LNHNV and CDR2 YYDKDF (reference sequence). There are 16 residues in the CDR3. The CDR3 is CATSRGLAGRYNEQFF. The CDR3 region has the DNA TGTGCCACCAGCAGAGGACTAGCGGGAAGATACAATGAGCAGTTCTTC.

A single count supports this clonotype. This CDR3 is CASSQDDPHSGRASGELFF. CDR3 DNA: TGTGCCAGCAGCCAAGATGACCCCCATAGCGGGAGGGCCTCCGGGGAGCTGTTTTTT. The V gene is TRBV3-1, the J gene TRBJ2-2; 11 bases fit TRBD2. The germline CDR1 and CDR2 sequences are LGHDT and YNNKEL (reference sequence). J lost 6 bases, V lost 0 bases, and 12 bases had no gene match. The CDR3 totals 19 residues. The full variable domain, completed using reference TRBV3-1 and TRBJ2-2, is DTAVSQTPKYLVTQMGNDKSIKCEQNLGHDTMYWYKQDSKKFLKIMFSYNNKELIINETVPNRFSPKSPDKAHLNLHINSLELGDSAVYFCASSQDDPHSGRASGELFFGEGSRLTVL.

The chain couples TRBV12-3 or TRBV12-4 to TRBJ2-1; unclear D gene. This CDR3 comprises 15 residues. V lost 3 bases, J lost 2 bases, and 11 bases lay in between. Here the CDR3 DNA reads TGTGCCAGCAGTTTTTGGGGTGCCCCCTACAATGAGCAGTTCTTC. It translates to CASSFWGAPYNEQFF.

The rearrangement joins TRBV5-1 to TRBJ2-7; D unclear. CDR3 size: 13 residues. Trimming took off 7 bases at V and 0 bases at J, with 11 bases between the two ends. Germline V lookup: CDR1 SGHRS, CDR2 YFSETQ. The CDR3 here is CASQDHRSYEQYF. DNA of the CDR3: TGCGCCAGCCAGGACCACCGCTCCTACGAGCAGTACTTC. The complete variable domain, with remaining parts taken from reference TRBV5-1 and TRBJ2-7, reads KAGVTQTPRYLIKTRGQQVTLSCSPISGHRSVSWYQQTPGQGLQFLFEYFSETQRNKGNFPGRFSGRQFSNSRSEMNVSTLELGDSALYLCASQDHRSYEQYFGPGTRLTVT.

The rearrangement links TRBV7-9 to TRBJ2-7; perhaps TRBD2 as D (5 bases). Trimming stripped 2 bases from V and 2 bases from J, with 13 bases between. The CDR3 length is 15 residues. The germline gives CDR1 SEHNR, CDR2 FQNEAQ (reference sequence). The CDR3 loop is CASSLPLDGTYEQYF. CDR3 nucleotide sequence: TGTGCCAGCAGCTTACCCCTCGACGGGACCTACGAGCAGTACTTC.

The sample holds one count of this clonotype. The chain employs TRBV7-2 and TRBJ2-5; TRBD1 matches 8 bases. The CDR3 totals 15 residues. With V trimmed by 5 bases and J by 2 bases, 7 bases remained unmatched. CDR1 is SGHTA, CDR2 FQGNSA, per germline. As DNA, the CDR3 is TGTGCCAGCAGCAGCCGGACAGGGTCTCAAGAGACCCAGTACTTC. Its translation: CASSSRTGSQETQYF.

This clonotype appeared a few times. The rearrangement links TRBV7-9 to TRBJ2-3; D is perhaps TRBD2 (5 bases). Trimming stripped 8 bases from V and 5 bases from J, with 14 bases between. Germline CDR1 and CDR2: SEHNR and FQNEAQ (reference sequence). CDR3 length: 13 residues. The CDR3 loop is CASEFYGEDTQYF. The CDR3 nucleotides are TGTGCCAGCGAATTCTACGGGGAAGATACGCAGTATTTT. Full variable domain (outside the CDR3, taken from reference TRBV7-9 and TRBJ2-3): DTGVSQNPRHKITKRGQNVTFRCDPISEHNRLYWYRQTLGQGPEFLTYFQNEAQLEKSRLLSDRFSAERPKGSFSTLEIQRTEQGDSAMYLCASEFYGEDTQYFGPGTRLTVL.

The chain employs TRBV3-1 and TRBJ1-5; a possible D gene is TRBD1 (5 bases). Germline V gene lookup returns CDR1 LGHDT and CDR2 YNNKEL (reference sequence). The length of the CDR3 is 18 residues. The V end lost 0 bases, the J end lost 0 bases, and 15 bases lay between the germline ends. The CDR3 here is CASSQDDGREYSNQPQHF. CDR3 nucleotides: TGTGCCAGCAGCCAAGATGACGGCAGGGAATATAGCAATCAGCCCCAGCATTTT.

The chain employs TRBV19 and TRBJ1-1, with 8 bases that match TRBD1. The CDR3 is 13 residues long. Trimming took 7 bases from V and 6 from J; bases not matched to a gene: 7. The V gene's germline CDR1 is LNHDA and CDR2 SQIVND (reference sequence). The CDR3 protein is CASTLTGDAEAFF. The CDR3 DNA sequence: TGTGCCAGTACCTTGACAGGGGACGCTGAAGCTTTCTTT.

This clonotype was picked up a small number of times. CDR3 residues: CASSYTASGRKLSYEQYF. The DNA of the CDR3 is TGTGCCAGCAGTTACACGGCTAGCGGGAGAAAACTATCCTACGAGCAGTACTTC. This chain connects TRBV6-2 or TRBV6-3 to TRBJ2-7, with 10 bases matching TRBD2. Germline CDR1 is MNHEY and CDR2 is SVGEGT. The CDR3 length is 18 residues. The J segment lost 1 base and the V segment lost 2 bases, leaving 11 bases of the junction unmatched.

The table lists this clonotype with many counts. This rearrangement joins TRBV27 to TRBJ2-7; possibly TRBD2 for D (5 bases). Between the trimmed V and J ends, which lost 2 bases and 4 bases, there was a span of 12 bases. This CDR3 comprises 14 residues. Germline V CDR1 and CDR2: MNHEY, SMNVEV (reference sequence). In nucleotides, the CDR3 is TGTGCCAGCAGTTTAGGGAGAAACGGGTACGAGCAGTACTTC. This gives the protein CASSLGRNGYEQYF.

This chain connects TRBV7-8 to TRBJ2-2; possible D gene TRBD1, 6 bases. The V gene lost 5 bases and the J gene lost 3 bases, with 13 bases spanning the gap. Germline assignment: CDR1 SGHVS and CDR2 FQNEAQ. This CDR3 region has 15 residues. CDR3 sequence: CASSRTGSDTGELFF. CDR3 DNA: TGTGCCAGCAGCCGCACAGGGTCGGACACCGGGGAGCTGTTTTTT. The whole variable domain, filled in from reference TRBV7-8 and TRBJ2-2, reads GAGVSQSPRYKVAKRGQDVALRCDPISGHVSLFWYQQALGQGPEFLTYFQNEAQLDKSGLPSDRFFAERPEGSVSTLKIQRTQQEDSAVYLCASSRTGSDTGELFFGEGSRLTVL.

V usage is TRBV11-2 and J usage is TRBJ2-3; D may be TRBD2 (5 bases). In germline, CDR1 is SGHAT, CDR2 FQNNGV. V gave up 5 bases and J gave up 8 bases, with 8 bases separating them. The CDR3 is 11 amino acids. The CDR3 DNA is TGTGCCAGCAGCCCACGGGGTACGCAGTATTTT. This codes for CASSPRGTQYF.

A few counts support this clonotype. This rearrangement joins TRBV14 to TRBJ2-1; 11 bases fit TRBD2. This CDR3 spans 24 amino acids. V shed 3 bases and J 0 bases; nucleotides not matched to a gene: 25. Germline values: CDR1 SGHDN, CDR2 FVKESK. CDR3: CASSHYPSGLAGGWGKNSYNEQFF. CDR3 in DNA: TGTGCCAGCAGCCACTACCCCTCAGGTCTAGCGGGAGGCTGGGGGAAAAACTCCTACAATGAGCAGTTCTTC. Complete variable domain (other parts from reference TRBV14 and TRBJ2-1): EAGVTQFPSHSVIEKGQTVTLRCDPISGHDNLYWYRRVMGKEIKFLLHFVKESKQDESGMPNNRFLAERTGGTYSTLKVQPAELEDSGVYFCASSHYPSGLAGGWGKNSYNEQFFGPGTRLTVL.

This sequence joins TRBV5-6 and TRBJ2-5; the D gene could be TRBD1 or TRBD2 (6 bases each). The germline V gene encodes CDR1 SGHDT and CDR2 YYEEEE. V shed 1 base and J shed 1 base, with 23 bases lying between them. The CDR3 is 19 amino acids. CDR3 bases: TGTGCCAGCAGCTTGTTCCAGGGGCTCGTAGAGGGACTCCAAGAGACCCAGTACTTC. It yields the protein CASSLFQGLVEGLQETQYF.

This chain connects TRBV29-1 to TRBJ2-5, with D perhaps TRBD2 (5 bases). Germline CDR1 and CDR2: SQVTM and ANQGSEA. The CDR3 extends over 14 amino acids. The germline V and J ends were trimmed by 5 bases and 7 bases, with 20 bases remaining between them. The CDR3 DNA reads TGCAGCGTTCTAACCCCGGGTGGCGAGGGGACCCAGTACTTC. Translated, it gives CSVLTPGGEGTQYF.

This chain uses TRBV5-1 with TRBJ2-2; no definite D call. The CDR3 has 11 residues. V lost 7 bases and J lost 6, with 7 bases in between. Germline-derived CDR1 and CDR2 are SGHRS and YFSETQ. CDR3 in DNA: TGCGCCAGCGAGGAAGCCGGGGAGCTGTTTTTT. This encodes CASEEAGELFF.